The present T cell receptor beta chain was sequenced within a study of siplizumab effects on memory and regulatory T cells. Unmatched junction bases numbered 10, after V lost 7 bases and J lost 6 bases. CDR3 length: 15 residues. Germline values: CDR1 SGDLS, CDR2 YYNGEE. Concerning this clone: The antigen remains unidentified.

Whole-study results and caveats: No functional test confirmed suppression by proliferating siplizumab-culture Tregs. Naive T cells looked more diverse than memory cells and looked like major alloresponse contributors.

Clones were sequenced by immunoSEQ multiplex PCR, and TCRdb holds only the in-frame ones, with some missing. The profile covers some 7,000 clones, with roughly 70% appearing a single time and 48% taken by the ten largest. The sequence came from a human donor in good health. The chain joins TRBV9 to TRBJ2-2, with TRBD2 identical over 9 bases. Material: effector memory CD8+ T cells sorted from blood. Documented subset: unstimulated CD8+ effector memory T cells. The CDR3 sequence is CASGAGGGVPGELFF. CDR3 DNA sequence: TGTGCCAGCGGGGCGGGAGGGGGAGTTCCCGGGGAGCTGTTTTTT.